These 14 T cell receptor beta chains originate from one sample sequenced in a study of blood T cell repertoires in COVID-19. TCRdb keeps only in-frame clones here, not all; method: immunoSEQ multiplex PCR. This table has around 29,000 clones, about three quarters appearing once. The sample taken for sequencing was peripheral blood. Source of these receptors: a woman in her 70s with active or convalescent COVID-19.

The chain couples TRBV27 to TRBJ1-1; possibly TRBD1 for D (6 bases). The CDR3 sequence is 13 residues long. Germline V gives CDR1 MNHEY, CDR2 SMNVEV (reference sequence). The V and J ends lost 0 bases and 6 bases respectively, with 8 bases between them. DNA for the CDR3: TGTGCCAGCAGTTTATCCAGGGGCGCTGAAGCTTTCTTT. Translated, it gives CASSLSRGAEAFF.

This clone was counted a single time. CDR3 in amino acids: CASSQVPLANEQFF. The CDR3 DNA sequence: TGTGCCAGCAGCCAAGTTCCGCTAGCGAATGAGCAGTTCTTC. This chain links TRBV3-1 (or the pseudogene TRBV3-2) with TRBJ2-1, with D perhaps matching TRBD2 (6 bases). Germline-derived CDR1 and CDR2 are LGHDT and YNNKEL (reference sequence). This CDR3 spans 14 amino acids. The germline V and J ends were trimmed by 1 base and 7 bases, with 11 bases remaining between them.

CDR3 in DNA: TGTGCCAGCAGCGAGCAAGGCACTAGGCACGAGCAGTACTTC. Its translation is CASSEQGTRHEQYF. The chain joins TRBV5-6 to TRBJ2-7; weak D call: TRBD2 (5 bases). Deletions cut 4 bases from V and 5 bases from J, with 16 bases between. Germline CDR1 SGHDT, CDR2 YYEEEE. CDR3 length: 14 residues.

To note about this clone: Other DNA sequences of this sample code for an identical CDR3. This rearrangement joins TRBV9 to TRBJ2-5; the match to TRBD2 covers 8 bases. The CDR3 has 15 residues. Trimming cost V 4 bases and J 2 bases; bases outside gene matches: 7. Germline V gene data show CDR1 as SGDLS and CDR2 as YYNGEE. The CDR3 bases are TGTGCCAGCAGCCCGGGGGGGGGCGGACAAGAGACCCAGTACTTC. It specifies CASSPGGGGQETQYF.

V gene TRBV10-3 combines with J gene TRBJ1-2; D is undetermined. The CDR3 contains 14 residues. V lost 3 bases and J lost 5, with 13 bases in between. Germline V gene sequence: CDR1 ENHRY, CDR2 SYGVKD. In DNA form, the CDR3 reads TGTGCCATCAGTGACATTCGGGGTTCGTATGGCTACACCTTC. It yields the protein CAISDIRGSYGYTF.

This clone was counted a single time. The chain uses TRBV7-9 and TRBJ2-5, with D perhaps matching TRBD2 (5 bases). CDR1 is SEHNR, CDR2 FQNEAQ, per germline (reference sequence). Trimming took off 0 bases at V and 1 base at J, with 9 bases between the two ends. The length of the CDR3 is 15 residues. CDR3 nucleotide sequence: TGTGCCAGCAGCTTAGCGTTGGGGAGCCAAGAGACCCAGTACTTC. This sequence encodes CASSLALGSQETQYF.

The rearrangement joins TRBV2 to TRBJ2-2; 9 nucleotides match TRBD1. CDR3 length: 16 amino acids. With V trimmed by 6 bases and J by 7 bases, 12 bases remained unmatched. Germline V CDR1 and CDR2: SNHLY, FYNNEI. The CDR3 DNA is TGTGCCAGCAGGGGGGTGGGACAGGGCCTAGGCGGGGAGCTGTTTTTT. This gives the protein CASRGVGQGLGGELFF. Together with reference TRBV2 and TRBJ2-2, the CDR3 gives the full variable domain: EPEVTQTPSHQVTQMGQEVILRCVPISNHLYFYWYRQILGQKVEFLVSFYNNEISEKSEIFDDQFSVERPDGSNFTLKIRSTKLEDSAMYFCASRGVGQGLGGELFFGEGSRLTVL.

The V call is TRBV27, the J call TRBJ2-2; 11 positions match TRBD1. After removal of 4 bases from V and 6 bases from J, the junction contained 7 bases not matched to a gene. The length of the CDR3 is 16 residues. The germline CDR1 and CDR2 sequences are MNHEY and SMNVEV (reference sequence). This CDR3 is CASSSSGTGGAGELFF. The CDR3 nucleotides read TGTGCCAGCAGTTCTTCCGGGACAGGGGGGGCCGGGGAGCTGTTTTTT.

J is TRBJ2-7 and V is TRBV3-1 (or the pseudogene TRBV3-2); 8 nucleotides line up with TRBD1. The CDR3 runs 14 residues. The junction had 2 bases not matched to a gene; V was cut back by 0 bases and J by 4 bases. Germline loops: CDR1 LGHDT, CDR2 YNNKEL (reference sequence). DNA of the CDR3: TGTGCCAGCAGCCAAGAAAACAGGGGGTACGAGCAGTACTTC. It encodes CASSQENRGYEQYF.

This clone was detected once. The rearrangement links TRBV28 to TRBJ2-3; 12 bases fit TRBD2. In germline, CDR1 is MDHEN, CDR2 SYDVKM. This CDR3 has 17 amino acids. The junction had 12 bases not matched to a gene; V was cut back by 8 bases and J by 3 bases. This chain's CDR3 is CASFSGLAGSGTDTQYF. The CDR3 DNA reads as TGTGCCAGCTTTTCGGGACTAGCGGGCTCGGGGACAGATACGCAGTATTTT.

This chain connects TRBV7-9 to TRBJ1-6, with D tentatively TRBD1 (5 bases). The CDR3 has 15 residues. The V end lost 1 base, the J end lost 7 bases, and 11 bases lay between the germline ends. Germline CDR1 SEHNR, CDR2 FQNEAQ (reference sequence). The CDR3 region has the DNA TGTGCCAGCAGCTTAGGTGCGGGGGGAAATTCACCCCTCCACTTT. Translated, it gives CASSLGAGGNSPLHF.

The chain couples TRBV29-1 to TRBJ1-3, with D unclear. CDR3 length: 14 amino acids. Germline V gives CDR1 SQVTM, CDR2 ANQGSEA. V lost 6 bases and J 2 bases, leaving 14 bases between the germline ends. CDR3 region: CSVDATQAGNTIYF. In nucleotides, the CDR3 is TGCAGCGTCGACGCTACTCAGGCTGGAAACACCATATATTTT.

The chain has TRBV10-3 and TRBJ2-7; TRBD1 might be the D (5 bases). CDR3 size: 13 residues. CDR1 and CDR2 (germline): ENHRY, SYGVKD. The V end was cut by 5 bases, the J end by 0 bases, with 8 bases between. The CDR3 region is CAISWTRSYEQYF. As DNA, the CDR3 is TGTGCCATCAGTTGGACACGCTCCTACGAGCAGTACTTC.

The table lists this clone with a few counts. J is TRBJ2-7 and V is TRBV7-2; 7 bases align to TRBD2. Per germline, CDR1 SGHTA and CDR2 FQGNSA. The CDR3 contains 14 residues. The ends lost 7 bases at V and 4 bases at J; junction bases unmatched: 10. CDR3 sequence (DNA): TGTGCCAGCACTCCGAGGGCGGGAGAGTACGAGCAGTACTTC. Translating it yields CASTPRAGEYEQYF. The full variable domain, with the rest looked up from reference TRBV7-2 and TRBJ2-7, is GAGVSQSPSNKVTEKGKDVELRCDPISGHTALYWYRQSLGQGLEFLIYFQGNSAPDKSGLPSDRFSAERTGGSVSTLTIQRTQQEDSAVYLCASTPRAGEYEQYFGPGTRLTVT.